This T cell receptor (beta chain) was retrieved from a study of T cell responses to AZD1222 COVID-19 vaccine. Findings and caveats of the study: Baseline seropositives among AZD1222 recipients totaled only 5 to 7. Spike-specific TCR breadth rose after two AZD1222 doses, and depth rose as well. Reportedly, close to half of spike-specific TCRs are directed against unmutated variant regions.

For this clone: Its specificity is not known.

Produced via immunoSEQ multiplex PCR; TCRdb's table is partial and in-frame only. The sample lists roughly 45,000 clones, 75% to 90% occurring once. Per germline, CDR1 MGHRA and CDR2 YSYEKL. This CDR3 has 15 amino acids. V shed 1 base, J shed 7 bases, and the junction held 10 bases outside the gene matches. This clonotype originated in an adult who received the AZD1222 COVID-19 vaccine. This sample comprised peripheral blood, obtained 28 days after the second AZD1222 dose. The V call is TRBV4-1, the J call TRBJ2-7; 7 positions match TRBD1. The CDR3 DNA reads TGCGCCAGCAGCCAAGGGGGACAGCTGGTTGGGGAGCAGTACTTC. Protein product: CASSQGGQLVGEQYF.